Listed below are T cell receptor beta chains from one sample, sequenced in a study of T cell clonotyping in hematopoietic cell transplantation. Sequenced by immunoSEQ multiplex PCR; TCRdb stores in-frame clones only, minus some. The sample consists of 26,000 or so clones, approximately 82% of them appearing once. Sequenced here: peripheral blood mononuclear cells, sampled before stem cell transplant. The source of these receptors is a man between 40 and 49 years old with acute myeloid leukemia. Some clones in this sample may be carry-over from other donors' samples. CDR3s include the opening cysteine and the closing phenylalanine or tryptophan. The D gene is left open where the match is weak. Clone size is given for some rows only: seen once, a few or many times, or a class if the clone is expanded.

V gene	clone size	D gene	J gene	CDR3 DNA	CDR3 protein
TRBV10-2	-	-	TRBJ2-2	TGCGCCAGCAGTGAGGGTAGGGGAGCGGGCACCGGGGAGCTGTTTTTT	CASSEGRGAGTGELFF
TRBV27	-	-	TRBJ1-3	TGTGCCAGCAGTTTATATTCTGGAAACACCATATATTTT	CASSLYSGNTIYF
TRBV5-1	-	-	TRBJ2-1	TGCGCCAGCAGCCGGCGGGTTGAGCGCTACAATGAGCAGTTCTTC	CASSRRVERYNEQFF
TRBV4-1	-	-	TRBJ1-5	TGCGCCAGCAGCCAGGGGATCGGAGAGGGAAGCAATCAGCCCCAGCATTTT	CASSQGIGEGSNQPQHF
TRBV30	-	TRBD1	TRBJ1-3	TGTGCCTGGAGCTACAGGGGGTCTGGAAACACCATATATTTT	CAWSYRGSGNTIYF
TRBV11-3	-	-	TRBJ2-7	TGTGCCAGCAGCTTGTCAGGCCGGCGGGGAACCGAGCAGTACTTC	CASSLSGRRGTEQYF
TRBV7-3	-	-	TRBJ1-1	TGTGCCAGCACCCCCCCATCCACTGAAGCTTTCTTT	CASTPPSTEAFF
TRBV7-8	-	TRBD1	TRBJ1-1	TGTGCCAGCAGCCGACGGACAGGGGATATGAACACTGAAGCTTTCTTT	CASSRRTGDMNTEAFF
TRBV7-8	-	-	TRBJ1-2	TGTGCCAGCAGCTTAGAATGGGATTCCTATGGCTACACCTTC	CASSLEWDSYGYTF
TRBV7-6	few	-	TRBJ2-1	TGTGCCAGCAGCCCTAGCACTTACAATGAGCAGTTCTTC	CASSPSTYNEQFF
TRBV27	-	TRBD1	TRBJ2-5	TGTGCCAGCAGTTTAATCCCCCTTGCAGGGGGCGGGGAGACCCAGTACTTC	CASSLIPLAGGGETQYF
TRBV5-1	-	TRBD1	TRBJ1-1	TGCGCCAGCAGCTTGAGGGCGGGACAGGGTGCGGGAGTGTACACTGAAGCTTTCTTT	CASSLRAGQGAGVYTEAFF
TRBV30	-	TRBD1	TRBJ1-2	TGTGCCTGGATACGGGACAGTGGATGGGTCGGCTACACCTTC	CAWIRDSGWVGYTF
TRBV5-1	-	TRBD1	TRBJ1-1	TGCGCCAGCAGCTTGGAAATAGGCAGGGGGACTGAAGCTTTCTTT	CASSLEIGRGTEAFF
TRBV7-8	-	-	TRBJ2-1	TGTGCCAGCAGCTTGAACAGTGACAATGAGCAGTTCTTC	CASSLNSDNEQFF
TRBV5-1	-	-	TRBJ1-1	TGCGCCAGCAGTTTGGGATCTGGGAACACTGAAGCTTTCTTT	CASSLGSGNTEAFF
TRBV11-3	-	TRBD1	TRBJ1-2	TGTGCCAGCAGCCGGACAGGGTGGGGCTACACCTTC	CASSRTGWGYTF
TRBV5-1	-	TRBD1	TRBJ1-4	TGCGCCAGCAGCTTGAGGGGACAGGGGTTTGAAAAACTGTTTTTT	CASSLRGQGFEKLFF
TRBV5-1	-	-	TRBJ2-5	TGCGCCAGCGGCCGACTCGGACCCCGGGGGGAGACCCAGTACTTC	CASGRLGPRGETQYF
TRBV2	-	-	TRBJ1-3	TGTGCCAGCAGCTTCCTCATCCCTGGAAACACCATATATTTT	CASSFLIPGNTIYF
TRBV30	-	-	TRBJ1-6	TGTGCCGGGGCTCTCGGGGTATCTACACCCCTCCACTTT	CAGALGVSTPLHF
TRBV30	few	-	TRBJ1-5	TGTGCCTGGAGTGTCGGCGGTTATAGCAATCAGCCCCAGCATTTT	CAWSVGGYSNQPQHF
TRBV19	-	TRBD1	TRBJ1-1	TGTGCCAGTAGTATATCGGGAGGGGGCCTCACTGAAGCTTTCTTT	CASSISGGGLTEAFF
TRBV7-9	-	-	TRBJ2-6	TGTGCCAGCAGGACCGGATTTTCTGGGGCCAACGTCCTGACTTTC	CASRTGFSGANVLTF
TRBV7-2	-	TRBD1	TRBJ1-2	TGTGCCAGCAGCTTAGGGATCGGCAGGGGGGAGTATGGCTACACCTTC	CASSLGIGRGEYGYTF
TRBV5-1	-	-	TRBJ1-6	TGCGCCAGCAGCTTGGGACAGGATAATTCACCCCTCCACTTT	CASSLGQDNSPLHF
TRBV11-3	-	-	TRBJ1-4	TGTGCCAGCAGCCCGGGAGGGGCCGAAAAACTGTTTTTT	CASSPGGAEKLFF
TRBV6-6	once	-	TRBJ1-3	TGTGCCAGCAGTTTGGGCGGCGACTCTGGAAACACCATATATTTT	CASSLGGDSGNTIYF
TRBV5-1	-	TRBD1	TRBJ1-1	TGCGCCAGCAGCTGGGCCGCCGGGACAGACCAAACTGAAGCTTTCTTT	CASSWAAGTDQTEAFF
TRBV30	-	TRBD1	TRBJ2-7	TGTGCCTGGAGGACAGGGGTAAACTACGAGCAGTACTTC	CAWRTGVNYEQYF
TRBV25-1	-	TRBD1	TRBJ1-2	TGTGCCAGCAGCTTGACAGGGATTAACTATGGCTACACCTTC	CASSLTGINYGYTF
TRBV5-1	-	-	TRBJ1-2	TGCGCCAGCAGCTCCGGACGGTACGAGGGGGGCTACACCTTC	CASSSGRYEGGYTF
TRBV27	-	-	TRBJ1-2	TGTGCCAGCAGTTTCGGGGGGGCAGCGGGAGGCTACACCTTC	CASSFGGAAGGYTF
TRBV7-9	-	TRBD1	TRBJ1-2	TGTGCCAGCAGCTACACACAGGGGGCCGGTAATGGCTACACCTTC	CASSYTQGAGNGYTF
TRBV7-6	-	-	TRBJ1-3	TGTGCCAGCAGCTTAAATAGTCAGGTGGGGCACTCTGGAAACACCATATATTTT	CASSLNSQVGHSGNTIYF
TRBV19	-	-	TRBJ1-2	TGTGCCAGTACTAAAAAGGCGGGTAACTATGGCTACACCTTC	CASTKKAGNYGYTF
TRBV19	-	TRBD1	TRBJ1-4	TGTGCCAGTAGCAGGACAGGGGTTAATGAAAAACTGTTTTTT	CASSRTGVNEKLFF
TRBV13	-	TRBD2	TRBJ2-5	TGTGCCAGCAGATTTACTAGCGGGAGTAAGACCCAGTACTTC	CASRFTSGSKTQYF
TRBV15	few	TRBD2	TRBJ2-2	TGTGCCACCAGCCCTAGCGGGGTTGCCGGGGAGCTGTTTTTT	CATSPSGVAGELFF
TRBV6-5	medium-sized	-	TRBJ1-2	TGTGCCAGCAGCTTGGGGGGGGATGGCTACACCTTC	CASSLGGDGYTF
TRBV7-9	-	TRBD2	TRBJ2-1	TGTGCCAGCAGCTTAGGACTAGCGGGAGTTAATGAGCAGTTCTTC	CASSLGLAGVNEQFF